This T cell receptor (beta chain) came from a study of blood T cell repertoires in COVID-19. Germline-derived CDR1 and CDR2 are MNHEY and SVGAGI. Trimming cost V 2 bases and J 7 bases, with 15 bases left between them. CDR3 length: 16 amino acids. Profiling relied on immunoSEQ multiplex PCR, and the TCRdb table lists in-frame clones only, not all of them. The repertoire holds roughly 200,000 clones, with 80% to 90% as singletons. This receptor was obtained from a man in his 60s who had recovered from COVID-19. Source material: peripheral blood. This chain connects TRBV6-5 to TRBJ1-6; maybe TRBD1 (6 bases). Written as DNA, the CDR3 is TGTGCCAGCAGTTACCGAGGGGCAGGGGTAAATTCACCCCTCCACTTT. This encodes CASSYRGAGVNSPLHF.